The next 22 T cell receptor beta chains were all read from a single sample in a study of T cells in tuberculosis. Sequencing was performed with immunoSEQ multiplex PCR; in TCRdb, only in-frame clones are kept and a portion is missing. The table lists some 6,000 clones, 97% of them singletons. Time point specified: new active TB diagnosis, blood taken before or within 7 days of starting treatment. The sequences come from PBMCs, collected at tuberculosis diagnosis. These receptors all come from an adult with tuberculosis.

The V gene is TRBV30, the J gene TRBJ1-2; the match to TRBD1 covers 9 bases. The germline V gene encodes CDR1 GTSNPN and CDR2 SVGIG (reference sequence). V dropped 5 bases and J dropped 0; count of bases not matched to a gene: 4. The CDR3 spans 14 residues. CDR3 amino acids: CAWGQGTSNYGYTF. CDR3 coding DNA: TGTGCCTGGGGACAGGGGACCTCTAACTATGGCTACACCTTC.

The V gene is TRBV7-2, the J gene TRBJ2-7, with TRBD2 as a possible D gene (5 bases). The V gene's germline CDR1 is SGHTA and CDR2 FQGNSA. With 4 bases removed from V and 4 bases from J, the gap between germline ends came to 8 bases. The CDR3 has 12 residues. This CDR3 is CASSSSLYEQYF. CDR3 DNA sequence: TGTGCCAGCAGCTCTAGCCTTTACGAGCAGTACTTC. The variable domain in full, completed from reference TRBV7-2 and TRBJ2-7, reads GAGVSQSPSNKVTEKGKDVELRCDPISGHTALYWYRQSLGQGLEFLIYFQGNSAPDKSGLPSDRFSAERTGGSVSTLTIQRTQQEDSAVYLCASSSSLYEQYFGPGTRLTVT.

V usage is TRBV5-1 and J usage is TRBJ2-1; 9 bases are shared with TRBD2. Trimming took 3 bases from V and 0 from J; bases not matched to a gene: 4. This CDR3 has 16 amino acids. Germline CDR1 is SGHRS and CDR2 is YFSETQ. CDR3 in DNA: TGCGCCAGCAGCTCCCTAGCGGGAAGCTCCTACAATGAGCAGTTCTTC. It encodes CASSSLAGSSYNEQFF.

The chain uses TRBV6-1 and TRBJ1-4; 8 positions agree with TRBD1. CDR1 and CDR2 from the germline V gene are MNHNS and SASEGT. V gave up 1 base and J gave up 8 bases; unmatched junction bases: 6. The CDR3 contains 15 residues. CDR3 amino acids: CASSEVDRGGEKLFF. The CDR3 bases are TGTGCCAGCAGTGAAGTTGACAGGGGCGGCGAAAAACTGTTTTTT.

CDR3: CARPMGGSGELFF. The CDR3 DNA is TGCGCCAGACCGATGGGAGGTTCCGGGGAGCTGTTTTTT. The chain is built from TRBV10-1 and TRBJ2-2; D is possibly TRBD2 (6 bases). Trimming took 9 bases from V and 6 from J, leaving 14 bases between them. Germline-derived CDR1 and CDR2 are WNHNN and SYGVQD (reference sequence). There are 13 residues in the CDR3.

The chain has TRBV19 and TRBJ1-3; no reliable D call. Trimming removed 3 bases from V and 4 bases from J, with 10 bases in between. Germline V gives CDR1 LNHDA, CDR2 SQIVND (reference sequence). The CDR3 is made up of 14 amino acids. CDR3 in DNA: TGTGCCAGTAGTATGGCATCTGCCGGAAACACCATATATTTT. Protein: CASSMASAGNTIYF.

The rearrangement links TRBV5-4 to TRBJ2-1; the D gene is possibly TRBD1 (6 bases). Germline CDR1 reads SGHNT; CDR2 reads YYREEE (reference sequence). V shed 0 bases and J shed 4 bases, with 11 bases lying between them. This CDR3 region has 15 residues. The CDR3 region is CASSLATGRYNEQFF. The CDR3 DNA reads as TGTGCCAGCAGCTTGGCCACAGGGCGGTACAATGAGCAGTTCTTC.

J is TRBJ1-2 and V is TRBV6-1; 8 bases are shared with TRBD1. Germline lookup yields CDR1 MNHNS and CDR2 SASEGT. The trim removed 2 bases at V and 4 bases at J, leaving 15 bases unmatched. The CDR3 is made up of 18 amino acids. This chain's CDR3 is CASSEPPGGLGKGYGYTF. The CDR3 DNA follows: TGTGCCAGCAGTGAACCGCCAGGGGGCCTGGGAAAGGGCTATGGCTACACCTTC.

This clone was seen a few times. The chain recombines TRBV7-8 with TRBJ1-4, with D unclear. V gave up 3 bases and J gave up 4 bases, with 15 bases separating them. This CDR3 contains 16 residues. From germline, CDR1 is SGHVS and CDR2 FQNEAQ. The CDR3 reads CASSFLASPNNEKLFF. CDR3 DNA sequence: TGTGCCAGCAGCTTCCTGGCTTCGCCGAATAATGAAAAACTGTTTTTT.

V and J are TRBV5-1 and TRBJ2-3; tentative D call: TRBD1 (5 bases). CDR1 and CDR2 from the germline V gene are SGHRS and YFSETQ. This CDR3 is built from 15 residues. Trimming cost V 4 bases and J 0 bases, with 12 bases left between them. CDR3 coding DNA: TGCGCCAGCAGCGGCCGACAGACTAGCACAGATACGCAGTATTTT. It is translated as CASSGRQTSTDTQYF.

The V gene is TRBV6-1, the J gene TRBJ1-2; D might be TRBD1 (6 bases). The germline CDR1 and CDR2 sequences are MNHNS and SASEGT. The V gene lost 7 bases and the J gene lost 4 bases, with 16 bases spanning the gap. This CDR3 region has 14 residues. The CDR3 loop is CASTLRGAGYGYTF. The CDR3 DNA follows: TGTGCCAGCACCCTACGGGGGGCGGGCTATGGCTACACCTTC.

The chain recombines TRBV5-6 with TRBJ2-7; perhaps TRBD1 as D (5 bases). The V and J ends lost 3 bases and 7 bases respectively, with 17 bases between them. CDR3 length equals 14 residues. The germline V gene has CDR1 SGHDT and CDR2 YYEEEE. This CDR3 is CASSSGDSPEEQYF. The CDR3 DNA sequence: TGTGCCAGCAGCTCGGGTGACAGTCCAGAGGAGCAGTACTTC.

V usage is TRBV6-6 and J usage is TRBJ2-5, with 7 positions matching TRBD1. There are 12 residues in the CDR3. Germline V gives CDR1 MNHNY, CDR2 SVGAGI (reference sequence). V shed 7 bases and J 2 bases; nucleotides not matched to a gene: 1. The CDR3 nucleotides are TGTGCCAGCACCAGGGGGCAAGAGACCCAGTACTTC. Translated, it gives CASTRGQETQYF.

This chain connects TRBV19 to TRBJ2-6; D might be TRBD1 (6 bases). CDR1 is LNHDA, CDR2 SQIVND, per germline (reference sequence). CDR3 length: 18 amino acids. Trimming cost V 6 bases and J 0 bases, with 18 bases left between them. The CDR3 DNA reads TGTGCCAGTAGGAAAGGGGGAATTTCGGACTCTGGGGCCAACGTCCTGACTTTC. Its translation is CASRKGGISDSGANVLTF.

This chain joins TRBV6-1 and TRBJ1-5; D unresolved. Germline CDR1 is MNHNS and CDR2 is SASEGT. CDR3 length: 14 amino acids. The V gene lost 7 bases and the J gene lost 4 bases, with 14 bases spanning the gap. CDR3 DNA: TGTGCCAGCACCCCGGGTTTCGAAAATCAGCCCCAGCATTTT. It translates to CASTPGFENQPQHF.

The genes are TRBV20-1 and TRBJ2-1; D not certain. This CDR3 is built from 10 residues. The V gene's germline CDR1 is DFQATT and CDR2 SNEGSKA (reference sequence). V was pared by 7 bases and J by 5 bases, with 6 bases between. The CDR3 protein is CSGWHNEQFF. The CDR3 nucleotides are TGCAGTGGCTGGCACAATGAGCAGTTCTTC.

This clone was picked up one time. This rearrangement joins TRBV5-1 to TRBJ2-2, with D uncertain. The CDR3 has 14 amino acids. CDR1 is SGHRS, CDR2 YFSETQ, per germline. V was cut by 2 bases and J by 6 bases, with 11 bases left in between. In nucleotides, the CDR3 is TGCGCCAGCAGCTTTGATCCCGGTTCCGGGGAGCTGTTTTTT. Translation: CASSFDPGSGELFF. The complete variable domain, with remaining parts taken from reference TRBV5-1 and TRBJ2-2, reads KAGVTQTPRYLIKTRGQQVTLSCSPISGHRSVSWYQQTPGQGLQFLFEYFSETQRNKGNFPGRFSGRQFSNSRSEMNVSTLELGDSALYLCASSFDPGSGELFFGEGSRLTVL.

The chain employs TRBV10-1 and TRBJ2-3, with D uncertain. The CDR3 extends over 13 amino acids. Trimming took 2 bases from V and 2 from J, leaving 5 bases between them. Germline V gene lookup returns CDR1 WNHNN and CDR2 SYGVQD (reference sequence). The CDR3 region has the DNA TGCGCCAGCAGTGAGGCAGTCACAGATACGCAGTATTTT. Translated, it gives CASSEAVTDTQYF.

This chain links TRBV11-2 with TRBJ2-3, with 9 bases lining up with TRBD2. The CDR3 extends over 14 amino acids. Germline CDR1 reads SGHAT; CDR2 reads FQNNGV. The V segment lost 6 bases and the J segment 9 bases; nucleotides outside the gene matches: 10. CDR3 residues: CASSAPAGGRTQYF. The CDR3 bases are TGTGCCAGCAGTGCTCCGGCGGGAGGGAGGACGCAGTATTTT.

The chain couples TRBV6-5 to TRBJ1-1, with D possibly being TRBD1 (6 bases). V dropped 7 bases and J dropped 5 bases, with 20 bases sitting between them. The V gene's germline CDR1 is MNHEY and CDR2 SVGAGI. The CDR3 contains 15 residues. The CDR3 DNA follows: TGTGCCAGCATTTCACAGGGAGGGGAAGGTACTGAAGCTTTCTTT. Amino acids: CASISQGGEGTEAFF.

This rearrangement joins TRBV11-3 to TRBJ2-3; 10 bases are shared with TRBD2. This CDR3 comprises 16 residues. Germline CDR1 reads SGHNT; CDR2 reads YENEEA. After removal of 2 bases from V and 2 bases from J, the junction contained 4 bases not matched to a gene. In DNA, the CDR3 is TGTGCCAGCAGCTTAAGGAGCGGGGGGGCCACAGATACGCAGTATTTT. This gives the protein CASSLRSGGATDTQYF.

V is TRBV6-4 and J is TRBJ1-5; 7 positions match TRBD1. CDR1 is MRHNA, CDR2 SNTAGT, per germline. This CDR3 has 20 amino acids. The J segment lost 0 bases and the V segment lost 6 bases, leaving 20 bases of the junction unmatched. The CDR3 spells CASSWESKRGQPYSNQPQHF. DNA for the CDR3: TGTGCCAGCAGCTGGGAGAGTAAGAGGGGACAGCCATATAGCAATCAGCCCCAGCATTTT.